Shown below are 8 T cell receptor beta chains from a single sample sequenced in a study of T cells in tumors after PD-1 blockade. Using immunoSEQ multiplex PCR, the repertoire was profiled, and TCRdb retains in-frame clones only, with some absent. This repertoire shows 20,000 to 25,000 clones, more than 70% found once; its top ten account for 26%. This sample comprised PBMCs, obtained before anti-PD-1 treatment. The receptors originated from a human donor with basal cell carcinoma.

V gene TRBV3-1 (or the pseudogene TRBV3-2) combines with J gene TRBJ2-5; a possible D gene is TRBD1 (7 bases). CDR1 and CDR2 from the germline V gene are LGHDT and YNNKEL (reference sequence). The CDR3 consists of 16 residues. Trimming cost V 1 base and J 4 bases, with 16 bases left between them. The CDR3 region is CASSQGQGGSLETQYF. Written as DNA, the CDR3 is TGTGCCAGCAGCCAAGGACAGGGAGGATCGTTAGAGACCCAGTACTTC.

V and J are TRBV30 and TRBJ1-2; D is possibly TRBD1 (5 bases). The V end was cut by 1 base, the J end by 2 bases, with 11 bases between. This CDR3 spans 14 amino acids. The germline V gene encodes CDR1 GTSNPN and CDR2 SVGIG (reference sequence). CDR3 loop: CAWSEGAANYGYTF. CDR3 nucleotides: TGTGCCTGGAGTGAAGGGGCAGCCAACTATGGCTACACCTTC.

The V call is TRBV13, the J call TRBJ1-1; D possibly corresponds to TRBD1 (5 bases). CDR1 and CDR2 (germline): PRHDT, FYEKMQ (reference sequence). V was shortened by 0 bases and J by 5 bases, with 13 bases between the two germline ends. The CDR3 runs 15 residues. The CDR3 loop is CASSLGAREGTEAFF. The CDR3 bases are TGTGCCAGCAGCTTAGGGGCCAGGGAAGGGACTGAAGCTTTCTTT.

The V call is TRBV6-1, the J call TRBJ2-6, with TRBD1 matching 10 bases. The CDR3 loop spans 20 amino acids. The V gene end was trimmed by 2 bases and the J gene end by 3 bases; junction bases not matched to a gene: 13. Germline CDR1 and CDR2: MNHNS and SASEGT. The DNA of the CDR3 is TGTGCCAGCAGTGAATTACGGGGGGGACAGGGGATACTTGGGGCCAACGTCCTGACTTTC. Translated: CASSELRGGQGILGANVLTF.

J is TRBJ2-2 and V is TRBV6-2 or TRBV6-3, with D unresolved. Germline CDR1 and CDR2: MNHEY and SVGEGT. The V end lost 0 bases, the J end lost 2 bases, and 19 bases lay between the germline ends. This CDR3 has 19 amino acids. In nucleotides, the CDR3 is TGTGCCAGCAGTTACTCGAGAACCCACCCGGGCTTAAACACCGGGGAGCTGTTTTTT. Translating it yields CASSYSRTHPGLNTGELFF.

This sequence joins TRBV9 and TRBJ1-3, with TRBD1 as a possible D gene (5 bases). Per the germline V gene, CDR1 is SGDLS and CDR2 is YYNGEE. With 0 bases removed from V and 0 bases from J, the gap between germline ends came to 16 bases. The CDR3 sequence is 18 residues long. The CDR3 is CASSVGPGGEISGNTIYF. Here the CDR3 DNA reads TGTGCCAGCAGCGTAGGCCCGGGAGGGGAAATCTCTGGAAACACCATATATTTT.

Only one count was recorded for this clone. Other DNA sequences in the same sample also yield this CDR3. CDR3 coding DNA: TGTGCCAGCAGCTTAGAGGAGACGAATGAAAAACTGTTTTTT. It is translated as CASSLEETNEKLFF. The rearrangement joins TRBV7-6 to TRBJ1-4; D unclear. The V end lost 1 base, the J end lost 5 bases, and 8 bases lay between the germline ends. The germline V gene has CDR1 SGHVS and CDR2 FNYEAQ. The CDR3 runs 14 residues.

The genes are TRBV28 and TRBJ2-7, with TRBD2 identical over 10 bases. The CDR3 loop spans 15 amino acids. The V segment lost 3 bases and the J segment 3 bases; nucleotides outside the gene matches: 5. CDR1 and CDR2 (germline): MDHEN, SYDVKM. CDR3 in DNA: TGTGCCAGCAGTTTGCAACTAGCGGGATGCTACGAGCAGTACTTC. As protein: CASSLQLAGCYEQYF. Variable domain in full (rest from reference TRBV28 and TRBJ2-7): DVKVTQSSRYLVKRTGEKVFLECVQDMDHENMFWYRQDPGLGLRLIYFSYDVKMKEKGDIPEGYSVSREKKERFSLILESASTNQTSMYLCASSLQLAGCYEQYFGPGTRLTVT.